The clone carrying this T cell receptor beta chain appeared a few times. Its cognate antigen is unknown. This specimen belongs to a study of cytotoxic CD8 clonotypes in ibrutinib-treated CLL. Study background: Following a median about eleven months of treatment, with a range of 6 to 36, response samples were taken. Overall study results and limits: Sample timing was unmatched between remission and later-progressing patients; lymph nodes unstudied. Contraction or stability on treatment was seen for public clonotypes, which were uncommon.

V lost 1 base to trimming and J lost 11 bases, with 14 bases between them. The germline CDR1 and CDR2 sequences are SGHTA and FQGNSA. The CDR3 has 13 amino acids. Sequencing was designed to attain a depth spanning 1 in 200,000 to 1 in 1 million T cells. Here immunoSEQ multiplex PCR was the method, and the copy in TCRdb shows in-frame clones only, minus some. Seen here are more than 110,000 clones, around 93% observed once, and the top ten hold 10% to 11%. The source was PBMCs, collected after 12 months of ibrutinib treatment. The V gene is TRBV7-2, the J gene TRBJ1-1; D ambiguous. The receptor was derived from a human donor with chronic lymphocytic leukemia. CDR3 DNA: TGTGCCAGCAGCTTAGGGGTTAACCGGGATGCTTTCTTT. It yields the protein CASSLGVNRDAFF.